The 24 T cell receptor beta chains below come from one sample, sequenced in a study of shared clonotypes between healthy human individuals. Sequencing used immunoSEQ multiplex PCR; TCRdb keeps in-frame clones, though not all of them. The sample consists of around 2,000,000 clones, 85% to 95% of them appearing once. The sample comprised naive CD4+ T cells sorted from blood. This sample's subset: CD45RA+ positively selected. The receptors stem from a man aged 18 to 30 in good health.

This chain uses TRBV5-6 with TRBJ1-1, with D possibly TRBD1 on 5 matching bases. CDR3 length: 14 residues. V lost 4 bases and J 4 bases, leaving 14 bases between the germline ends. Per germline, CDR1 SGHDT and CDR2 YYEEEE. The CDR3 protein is CASSPRWGGTEAFF. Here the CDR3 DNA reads TGTGCCAGCAGCCCCCGTTGGGGGGGCACTGAAGCTTTCTTT.

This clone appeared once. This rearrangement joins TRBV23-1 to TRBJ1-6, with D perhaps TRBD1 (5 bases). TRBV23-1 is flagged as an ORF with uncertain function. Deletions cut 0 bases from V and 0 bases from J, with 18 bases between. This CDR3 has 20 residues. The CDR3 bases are TGCGCCAGCAGTCAATCGAGGGCGCCCAGGGTATCCTCCTATAATTCACCCCTCCACTTT. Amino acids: CASSQSRAPRVSSYNSPLHF.

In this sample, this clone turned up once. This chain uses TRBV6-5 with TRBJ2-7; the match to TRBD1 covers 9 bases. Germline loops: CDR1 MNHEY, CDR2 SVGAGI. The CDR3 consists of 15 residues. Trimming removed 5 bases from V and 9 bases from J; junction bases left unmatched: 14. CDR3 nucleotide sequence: TGTGCCAGCAGTCGACCCGGGACAGGGAAGGTTGGGCAGTACTTC. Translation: CASSRPGTGKVGQYF.

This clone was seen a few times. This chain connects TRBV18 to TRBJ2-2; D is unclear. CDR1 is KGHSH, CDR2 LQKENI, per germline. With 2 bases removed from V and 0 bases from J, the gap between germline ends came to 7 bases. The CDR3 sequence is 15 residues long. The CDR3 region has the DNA TGTGCCAGCTCACCAGAGCTTACGAACACCGGGGAGCTGTTTTTT. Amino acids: CASSPELTNTGELFF.

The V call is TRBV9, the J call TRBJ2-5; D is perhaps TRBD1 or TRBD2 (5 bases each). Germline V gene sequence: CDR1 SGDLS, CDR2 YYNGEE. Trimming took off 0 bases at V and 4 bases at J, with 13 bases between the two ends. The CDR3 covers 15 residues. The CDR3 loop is CASSVESGTGETQYF. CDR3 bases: TGTGCCAGCAGCGTAGAATCAGGGACGGGAGAGACCCAGTACTTC.

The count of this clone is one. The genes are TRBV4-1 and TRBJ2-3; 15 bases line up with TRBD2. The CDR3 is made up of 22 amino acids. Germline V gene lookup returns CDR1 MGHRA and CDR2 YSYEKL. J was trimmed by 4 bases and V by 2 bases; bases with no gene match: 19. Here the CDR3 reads CASSQPSMIWTSGGEGADTQYF. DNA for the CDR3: TGCGCCAGCAGCCAACCCTCCATGATTTGGACTAGCGGGGGGGAGGGGGCAGATACGCAGTATTTT.

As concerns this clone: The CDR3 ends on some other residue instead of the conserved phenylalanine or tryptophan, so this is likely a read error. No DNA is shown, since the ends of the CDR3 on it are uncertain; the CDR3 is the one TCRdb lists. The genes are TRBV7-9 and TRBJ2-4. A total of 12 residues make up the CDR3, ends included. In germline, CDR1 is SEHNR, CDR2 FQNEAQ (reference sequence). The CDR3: CASSLGFGPARY.

The CDR3, as DNA: TGTGCCAGTAGTTTACTGCCGGGACAGGGAATCGGACAGCCCCAGCATTTT. This encodes CASSLLPGQGIGQPQHF. The V gene is TRBV19, the J gene TRBJ1-5; 9 nucleotides agree with TRBD1. This CDR3 region has 17 residues. V lost 5 bases and J lost 7; bases outside the gene matches: 15. CDR1 is LNHDA, CDR2 SQIVND, per germline (reference sequence).

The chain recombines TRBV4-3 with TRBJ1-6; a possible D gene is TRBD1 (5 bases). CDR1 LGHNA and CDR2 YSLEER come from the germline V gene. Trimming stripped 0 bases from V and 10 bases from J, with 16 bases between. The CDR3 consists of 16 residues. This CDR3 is CASSQEGWGQGSPLHF. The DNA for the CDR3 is TGCGCCAGCAGCCAAGAAGGGTGGGGCCAAGGATCACCCCTCCACTTT.

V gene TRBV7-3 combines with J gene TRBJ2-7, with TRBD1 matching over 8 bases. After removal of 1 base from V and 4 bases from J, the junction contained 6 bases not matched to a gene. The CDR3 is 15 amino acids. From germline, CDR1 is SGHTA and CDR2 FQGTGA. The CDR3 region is CASSLSPGGWYEQYF. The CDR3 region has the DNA TGTGCCAGCAGCTTAAGTCCAGGGGGCTGGTACGAGCAGTACTTC.

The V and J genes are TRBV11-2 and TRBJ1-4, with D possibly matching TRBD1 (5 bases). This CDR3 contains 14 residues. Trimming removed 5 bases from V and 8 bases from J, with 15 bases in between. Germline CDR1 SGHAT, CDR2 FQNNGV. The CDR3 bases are TGTGCCAGCAGCCCGAACTCAAAGGGGGAAAAACTGTTTTTT. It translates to CASSPNSKGEKLFF.

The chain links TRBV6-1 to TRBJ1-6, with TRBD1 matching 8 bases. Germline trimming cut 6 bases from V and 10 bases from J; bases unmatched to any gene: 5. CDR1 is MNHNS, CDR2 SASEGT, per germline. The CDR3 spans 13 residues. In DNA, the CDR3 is TGTGCCAGCAGATTGACAGGGGAATCACCCCTCCACTTT. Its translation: CASRLTGESPLHF.

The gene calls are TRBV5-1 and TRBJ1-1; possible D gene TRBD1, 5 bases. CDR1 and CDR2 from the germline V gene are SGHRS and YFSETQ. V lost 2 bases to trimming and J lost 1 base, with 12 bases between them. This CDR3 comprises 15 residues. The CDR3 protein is CASSFSGVSNTEAFF. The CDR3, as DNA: TGCGCCAGCAGCTTTTCGGGGGTATCGAACACTGAAGCTTTCTTT. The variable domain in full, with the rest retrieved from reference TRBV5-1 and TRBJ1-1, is KAGVTQTPRYLIKTRGQQVTLSCSPISGHRSVSWYQQTPGQGLQFLFEYFSETQRNKGNFPGRFSGRQFSNSRSEMNVSTLELGDSALYLCASSFSGVSNTEAFFGQGTRLTVV.

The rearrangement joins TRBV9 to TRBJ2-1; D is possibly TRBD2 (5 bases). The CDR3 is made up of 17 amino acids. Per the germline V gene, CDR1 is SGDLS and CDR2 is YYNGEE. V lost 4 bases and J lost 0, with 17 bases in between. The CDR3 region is CASSPRLAVSSYNEQFF. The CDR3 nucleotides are TGTGCCAGCAGCCCACGCCTAGCTGTGAGCTCCTACAATGAGCAGTTCTTC.

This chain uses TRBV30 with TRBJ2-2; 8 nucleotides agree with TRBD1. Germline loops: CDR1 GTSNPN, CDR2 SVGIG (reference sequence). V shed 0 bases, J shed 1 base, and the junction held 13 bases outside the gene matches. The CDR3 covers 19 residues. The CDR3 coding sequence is TGTGCCTGGAGTGTACGAAGGACAGGGCCAAACCTGAACACCGGGGAGCTGTTTTTT. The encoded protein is CAWSVRRTGPNLNTGELFF.

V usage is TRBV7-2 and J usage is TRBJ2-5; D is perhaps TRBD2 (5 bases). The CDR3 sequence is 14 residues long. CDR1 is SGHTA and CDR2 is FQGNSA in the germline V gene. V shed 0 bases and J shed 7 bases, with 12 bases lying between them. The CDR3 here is CASSLASSSRTQYF. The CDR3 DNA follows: TGTGCCAGCAGCTTAGCCTCTAGCTCCCGGACCCAGTACTTC.

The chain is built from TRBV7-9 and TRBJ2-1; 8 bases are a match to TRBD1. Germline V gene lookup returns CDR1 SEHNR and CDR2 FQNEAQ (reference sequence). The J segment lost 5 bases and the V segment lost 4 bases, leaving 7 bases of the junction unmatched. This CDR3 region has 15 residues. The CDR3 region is CASSSGQGNNNEQFF. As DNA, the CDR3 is TGTGCCAGCAGCTCCGGACAGGGTAATAACAATGAGCAGTTCTTC.

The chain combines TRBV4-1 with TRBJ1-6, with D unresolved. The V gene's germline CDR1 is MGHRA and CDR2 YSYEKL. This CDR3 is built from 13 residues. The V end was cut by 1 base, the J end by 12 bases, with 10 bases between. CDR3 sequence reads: CASSQGGSLPLHF. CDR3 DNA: TGCGCCAGCAGCCAAGGAGGGAGTTTACCCCTCCACTTT.

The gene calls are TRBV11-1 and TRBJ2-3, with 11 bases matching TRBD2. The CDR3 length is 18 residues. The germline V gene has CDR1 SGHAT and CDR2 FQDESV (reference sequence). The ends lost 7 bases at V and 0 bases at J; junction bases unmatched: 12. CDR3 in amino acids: CASTLGTSGTSSTDTQYF. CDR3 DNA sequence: TGTGCCAGCACCCTGGGGACTAGCGGAACCTCTAGCACAGATACGCAGTATTTT.

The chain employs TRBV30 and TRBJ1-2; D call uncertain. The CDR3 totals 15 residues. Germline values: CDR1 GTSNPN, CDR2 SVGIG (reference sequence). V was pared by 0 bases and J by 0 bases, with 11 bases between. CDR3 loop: CAWSVGGLSNYGYTF. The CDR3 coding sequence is TGTGCCTGGAGTGTGGGAGGGTTATCTAACTATGGCTACACCTTC.

The CDR3 reads CASRPRGAANEKLFF. Written as DNA, the CDR3 is TGTGCCAGCAGACCCCGAGGTGCAGCTAATGAAAAACTGTTTTTT. This sequence joins TRBV2 and TRBJ1-4; D remains unclear. V lost 6 bases and J lost 3, with 14 bases in between. The length of the CDR3 is 15 residues. Germline assignment: CDR1 SNHLY and CDR2 FYNNEI.

The CDR3 nucleotides read TGCGCCAGCAGCCAAGTTTTGGGGGCTAGCGGGAGGACCGGGGAGCTGTTTTTT. Its translation is CASSQVLGASGRTGELFF. V and J are TRBV4-1 and TRBJ2-2; TRBD2 agrees at 11 bases. Losses at the gene ends were 1 base for V and 5 bases for J; bases not matched to a gene: 9. CDR3 size: 18 residues. Germline loops: CDR1 MGHRA, CDR2 YSYEKL.

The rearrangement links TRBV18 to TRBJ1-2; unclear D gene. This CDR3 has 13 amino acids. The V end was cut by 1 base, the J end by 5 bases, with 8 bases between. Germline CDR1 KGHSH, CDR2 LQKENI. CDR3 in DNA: TGTGCCAGCTCACCACGTCAGATTTATGGCTACACCTTC. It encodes CASSPRQIYGYTF. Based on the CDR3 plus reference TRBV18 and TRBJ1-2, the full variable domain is NAGVMQNPRHLVRRRGQEARLRCSPMKGHSHVYWYRQLPEEGLKFMVYLQKENIIDESGMPKERFSAEFPKEGPSILRIQQVVRGDSAAYFCASSPRQIYGYTFGSGTRLTVV.

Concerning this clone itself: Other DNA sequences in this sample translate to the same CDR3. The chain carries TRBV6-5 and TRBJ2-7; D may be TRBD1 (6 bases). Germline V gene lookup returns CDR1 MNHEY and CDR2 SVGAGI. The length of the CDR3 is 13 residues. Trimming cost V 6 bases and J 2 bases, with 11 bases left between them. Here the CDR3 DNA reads TGTGCCAGCAGCCCTGGACAGACCTACGAGCAGTACTTC. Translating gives CASSPGQTYEQYF.